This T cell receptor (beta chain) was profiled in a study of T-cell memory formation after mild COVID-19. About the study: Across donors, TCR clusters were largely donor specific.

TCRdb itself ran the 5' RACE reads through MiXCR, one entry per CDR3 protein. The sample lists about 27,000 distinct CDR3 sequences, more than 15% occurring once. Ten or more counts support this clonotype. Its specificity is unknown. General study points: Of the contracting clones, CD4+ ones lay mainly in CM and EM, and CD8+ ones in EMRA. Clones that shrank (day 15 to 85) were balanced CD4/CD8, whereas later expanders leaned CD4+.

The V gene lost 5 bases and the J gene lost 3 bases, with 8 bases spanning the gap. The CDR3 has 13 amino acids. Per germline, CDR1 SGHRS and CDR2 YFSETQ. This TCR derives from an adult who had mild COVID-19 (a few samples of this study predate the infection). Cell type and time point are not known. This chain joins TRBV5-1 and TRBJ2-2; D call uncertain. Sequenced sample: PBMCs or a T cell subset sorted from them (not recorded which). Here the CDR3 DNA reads TGCGCCAGCAGTCGAACCGACACCGGGGAGCTGTTTTTT. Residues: CASSRTDTGELFF. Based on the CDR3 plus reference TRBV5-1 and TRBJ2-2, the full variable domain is KAGVTQTPRYLIKTRGQQVTLSCSPISGHRSVSWYQQTPGQGLQFLFEYFSETQRNKGNFPGRFSGRQFSNSRSEMNVSTLELGDSALYLCASSRTDTGELFFGEGSRLTVL.